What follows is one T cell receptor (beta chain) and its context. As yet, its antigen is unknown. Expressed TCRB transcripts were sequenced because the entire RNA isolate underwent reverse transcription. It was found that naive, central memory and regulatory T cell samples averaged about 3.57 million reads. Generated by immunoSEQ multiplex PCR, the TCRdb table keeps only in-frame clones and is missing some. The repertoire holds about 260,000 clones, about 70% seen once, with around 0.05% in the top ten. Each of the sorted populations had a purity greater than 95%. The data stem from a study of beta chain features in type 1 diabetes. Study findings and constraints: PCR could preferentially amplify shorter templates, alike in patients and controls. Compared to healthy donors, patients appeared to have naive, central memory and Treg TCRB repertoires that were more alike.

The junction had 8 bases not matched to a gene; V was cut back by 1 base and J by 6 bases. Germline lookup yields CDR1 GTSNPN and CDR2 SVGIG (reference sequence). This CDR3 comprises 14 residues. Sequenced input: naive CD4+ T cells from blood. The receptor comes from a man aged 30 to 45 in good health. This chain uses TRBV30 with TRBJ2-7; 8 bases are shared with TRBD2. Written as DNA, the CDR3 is TGTGCCTGGAGTGCGGGCGGGGGGCTAGCCGAGCAGTACTTC. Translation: CAWSAGGGLAEQYF. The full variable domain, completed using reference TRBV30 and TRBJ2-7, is SQTIHQWPATLVQPVGSPLSLECTVEGTSNPNLYWYRQAAGRGLQLLFYSVGIGQISSEVPQNLSASRPQDRQFILSSKKLLLSDSGFYLCAWSAGGGLAEQYFGPGTRLTVT.